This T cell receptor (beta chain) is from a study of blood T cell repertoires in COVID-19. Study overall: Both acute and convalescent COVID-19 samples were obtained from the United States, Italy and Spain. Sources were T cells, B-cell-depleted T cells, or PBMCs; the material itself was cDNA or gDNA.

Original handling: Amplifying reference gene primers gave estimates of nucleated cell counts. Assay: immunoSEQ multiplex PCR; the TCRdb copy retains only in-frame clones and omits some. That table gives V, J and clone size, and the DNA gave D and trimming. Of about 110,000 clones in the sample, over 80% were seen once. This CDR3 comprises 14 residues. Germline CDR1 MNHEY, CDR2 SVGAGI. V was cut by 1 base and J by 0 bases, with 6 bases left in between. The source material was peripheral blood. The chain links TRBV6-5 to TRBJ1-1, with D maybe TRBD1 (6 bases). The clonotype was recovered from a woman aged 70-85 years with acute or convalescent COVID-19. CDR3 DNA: TGTGCCAGCAGTTACTACAGGGTGAACACTGAAGCTTTCTTT. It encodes CASSYYRVNTEAFF.